These 21 T cell receptor beta chains originate from one sample sequenced in a study of blood T cell repertoires in COVID-19. Method: immunoSEQ multiplex PCR; TCRdb's copy keeps in-frame clones and lacks some. The data hold about 170,000 clones, with approximately 84% observed a single time. The sample consisted of peripheral blood. All receptors come from a human donor with acute or convalescent COVID-19. The donor label of this sample is uncertain.

V gene TRBV2 combines with J gene TRBJ2-1, with 11 bases aligning to TRBD2. J gave up 7 bases and V 6 bases, and 8 bases lay outside the gene matches. The CDR3 totals 15 residues. Germline V gene data show CDR1 as SNHLY and CDR2 as FYNNEI. CDR3 nucleotides: TGTGCCAGCAGACCGGGACTAGCGGCTCTGAATGAGCAGTTCTTC. Its translation is CASRPGLAALNEQFF.

The chain joins TRBV6-5 to TRBJ1-6; TRBD1 matches 9 bases. Germline lookup yields CDR1 MNHEY and CDR2 SVGAGI. The CDR3 length is 14 residues. J gave up 10 bases and V 5 bases, and 6 bases lay outside the gene matches. In DNA form, the CDR3 reads TGTGCCAGCAGTCGGGACAGGGAAGGATCACCCCTCCACTTT. Translated, it gives CASSRDREGSPLHF.

The rearrangement links TRBV19 to TRBJ2-1; 11 bases align to TRBD2. CDR1 and CDR2 (germline): LNHDA, SQIVND (reference sequence). The CDR3 is 17 amino acids. J lost 10 bases, V lost 7 bases, and 18 bases had no gene match. CDR3 sequence (DNA): TGTGCCAGTATGGAAGTAGCGGGAGGGCATAAAATGATGGAGCAGTTCTTC. Translating gives CASMEVAGGHKMMEQFF.

The gene calls are TRBV7-3 and TRBJ2-1, with TRBD2 matching 8 bases. V lost 5 bases to trimming and J lost 0 bases; unmatched junction nucleotides: 3. CDR1 is SGHTA and CDR2 is FQGTGA in the germline V gene. The CDR3 contains 15 residues. In DNA, the CDR3 is TGTGCCAGCAGCGCGGGGGGCGTCTCCTACAATGAGCAGTTCTTC. Its translation: CASSAGGVSYNEQFF.

The chain employs TRBV2 and TRBJ2-2; the D gene is possibly TRBD1 (6 bases). The CDR3 loop spans 14 amino acids. Germline V gene lookup returns CDR1 SNHLY and CDR2 FYNNEI. The V end lost 6 bases, the J end lost 5 bases, and 13 bases lay between the germline ends. The CDR3 here is CASRTTQGTGELFF. CDR3 nucleotides: TGTGCCAGCAGGACCACCCAGGGGACCGGGGAGCTGTTTTTT.

CDR3: CASSSRLAVYNEQFF. The CDR3 nucleotides are TGTGCCAGCAGTTCTAGACTAGCGGTATACAATGAGCAGTTCTTC. The V gene is TRBV6-2 or TRBV6-3, the J gene TRBJ2-1; 9 positions agree with TRBD2. The V and J ends lost 4 bases and 4 bases, in that order; junction bases with no gene match: 5. The CDR3 extends over 15 amino acids. Germline assignment: CDR1 MNHEY and CDR2 SVGEGT.

This clone appeared a few times. The chain uses TRBV6-2 or TRBV6-3 and TRBJ2-1; D remains unclear. The V gene lost 1 base and the J gene lost 8 bases, with 6 bases spanning the gap. This CDR3 has 12 residues. CDR1 and CDR2 (germline): MNHEY, SVGEGT. CDR3 nucleotide sequence: TGTGCCAGCAGTTACTTAGGAGATGAGCAGTTCTTC. Protein sequence: CASSYLGDEQFF.

V usage is TRBV7-3 and J usage is TRBJ2-3, with TRBD2 matching over 8 bases. Germline-derived CDR1 and CDR2 are SGHTA and FQGTGA. This CDR3 contains 15 residues. The V and J ends lost 5 bases and 6 bases, in that order; junction bases with no gene match: 10. The CDR3 DNA reads as TGTGCCAGCAGCCCTTCCAGCGGGAGAAGGGATACGCAGTATTTT. The encoded protein is CASSPSSGRRDTQYF.

The J gene is TRBJ2-2, the V gene TRBV2; 10 bases match TRBD1. V shed 4 bases, J shed 5 bases, and the junction held 4 bases outside the gene matches. This CDR3 comprises 15 residues. The germline gives CDR1 SNHLY, CDR2 FYNNEI. The DNA of the CDR3 is TGTGCCAGCAGTGGACAGGGGGCGCTGACCGGGGAGCTGTTTTTT. It encodes CASSGQGALTGELFF.

V usage is TRBV4-1 and J usage is TRBJ2-6; maybe TRBD1 (5 bases). The CDR3 contains 17 residues. V lost 7 bases and J 0 bases, leaving 16 bases between the germline ends. Germline CDR1 MGHRA, CDR2 YSYEKL. The CDR3 bases are TGCGCCAGCAAAGGGGATGGCTTTTACTCTGGGGCCAACGTCCTGACTTTC. Protein: CASKGDGFYSGANVLTF.

The rearrangement joins TRBV30 to TRBJ2-3; a weak D match, TRBD1 (6 bases). Germline V gene sequence: CDR1 GTSNPN, CDR2 SVGIG (reference sequence). V lost 4 bases and J lost 1, with 12 bases in between. This CDR3 is built from 14 residues. CDR3 DNA sequence: TGTGCCTGGATACAGGGACGGGGCACAGATACGCAGTATTTT. Translated, it gives CAWIQGRGTDTQYF.

V and J are TRBV5-8 and TRBJ2-1; 14 bases agree with TRBD2. Germline CDR1 SGHTS, CDR2 YDEGEE. J gave up 7 bases and V 5 bases, and 8 bases lay outside the gene matches. The CDR3 runs 16 residues. In nucleotides, the CDR3 is TGTGCCAGCAGGCGGGGGACTAGCGGGAGAATGAATGAGCAGTTCTTC. Amino acid sequence: CASRRGTSGRMNEQFF. Full variable domain (remainder filled in from reference TRBV5-8 and TRBJ2-1): EAGVTQSPTHLIKTRGQQATLRCSPISGHTSVYWYQQALGLGLQFLLWYDEGEERNRGNFPPRFSGRQFPNYSSELNVNALELEDSALYLCASRRGTSGRMNEQFFGPGTRLTVL.

This chain connects TRBV5-4 to TRBJ1-1; possibly TRBD1 for D (6 bases). Germline CDR1 and CDR2: SGHNT and YYREEE (reference sequence). Trimming took 1 base from V and 8 from J, leaving 15 bases between them. The CDR3 sequence is 14 residues long. The CDR3 reads CASSLLGQQEEAFF. In DNA, the CDR3 is TGTGCCAGCAGCTTGCTTGGACAGCAGGAGGAAGCTTTCTTT.

The rearrangement joins TRBV29-1 to TRBJ1-6; no reliable D call. Trimming took off 6 bases at V and 8 bases at J, with 14 bases between the two ends. The CDR3 length is 13 residues. Germline loops: CDR1 SQVTM, CDR2 ANQGSEA. Written as DNA, the CDR3 is TGCAGCGTGCCCCCAGACTCGGATTCACCCCTCCACTTT. Its translation is CSVPPDSDSPLHF. Full variable domain (rest looked up from reference TRBV29-1 and TRBJ1-6): SAVISQKPSRDICQRGTSLTIQCQVDSQVTMMFWYRQQPGQSLTLIATANQGSEATYESGFVIDKFPISRPNLTFSTLTVSNMSPEDSSIYLCSVPPDSDSPLHFGNGTRLTVT.

The chain carries TRBV11-2 and TRBJ2-1; TRBD1 is a possible D gene (6 bases). V was clipped by 5 bases and J by 5 bases, with 10 bases between them. Germline loops: CDR1 SGHAT, CDR2 FQNNGV. This CDR3 is built from 13 residues. The CDR3 is CASSLGQHNEQFF. As DNA, the CDR3 is TGTGCCAGCAGCCTCGGACAGCACAATGAGCAGTTCTTC.

The chain links TRBV19 to TRBJ1-2, with TRBD1 matching over 7 bases. This CDR3 has 15 residues. Per the germline V gene, CDR1 is LNHDA and CDR2 is SQIVND (reference sequence). With V trimmed by 7 bases and J by 4 bases, 12 bases remained unmatched. CDR3 DNA sequence: TGTGCCAGTACGTTAGACAGGGATGGCGCCTATGGCTACACCTTC. Translation: CASTLDRDGAYGYTF. The full variable domain, its missing parts supplied by reference TRBV19 and TRBJ1-2, is DGGITQSPKYLFRKEGQNVTLSCEQNLNHDAMYWYRQDPGQGLRLIYYSQIVNDFQKGDIAEGYSVSREKKESFPLTVTSAQKNPTAFYLCASTLDRDGAYGYTFGSGTRLTVV.

This chain joins TRBV2 and TRBJ1-2; a weak D match, TRBD1 (6 bases). V dropped 6 bases and J dropped 8 bases, with 19 bases sitting between them. The CDR3 covers 14 residues. CDR1 and CDR2 (germline): SNHLY, FYNNEI. CDR3 nucleotide sequence: TGTGCCAGCAGGGGGGACACCGAGGCTTGGGGCTACACCTTC. Protein sequence: CASRGDTEAWGYTF. The variable domain in full, with the rest retrieved from reference TRBV2 and TRBJ1-2, is EPEVTQTPSHQVTQMGQEVILRCVPISNHLYFYWYRQILGQKVEFLVSFYNNEISEKSEIFDDQFSVERPDGSNFTLKIRSTKLEDSAMYFCASRGDTEAWGYTFGSGTRLTVV.

V and J are TRBV6-2 or TRBV6-3 and TRBJ2-3, with 7 bases aligning to TRBD2. The CDR3 totals 15 residues. CDR1 and CDR2 (germline): MNHEY, SVGEGT. V gave up 5 bases and J gave up 2 bases; unmatched junction bases: 7. The CDR3 coding sequence is TGTGCCAGCAGTGAGCGGGGACGGAACACAGATACGCAGTATTTT. It is translated as CASSERGRNTDTQYF.

The CDR3 sequence is CAWRTDNSYNSPLHF. The CDR3 DNA is TGTGCCTGGAGAACGGACAACTCCTATAATTCACCCCTCCACTTT. The gene calls are TRBV30 and TRBJ1-6, with D possibly TRBD1 on 5 matching bases. Between the trimmed V and J ends, which lost 3 bases and 0 bases, there was a span of 9 bases. The CDR3 covers 15 residues. From germline, CDR1 is GTSNPN and CDR2 SVGIG (reference sequence).

A remark on this clone: The same CDR3 is also encoded by other DNA sequences in this sample. This sequence joins TRBV9 and TRBJ2-7; tentative D call: TRBD2 (5 bases). The length of the CDR3 is 13 residues. Germline V lookup: CDR1 SGDLS, CDR2 YYNGEE. V lost 4 bases and J 2 bases, leaving 10 bases between the germline ends. The CDR3 nucleotides read TGTGCCAGCAGCCCCAGCGGTCCCTACGAGCAGTACTTC. Its protein is CASSPSGPYEQYF.

The chain is built from TRBV6-5 and TRBJ2-3, with D tentatively TRBD2 (6 bases). This CDR3 has 13 residues. Germline assignment: CDR1 MNHEY and CDR2 SVGAGI. Trimming left V 6 bases short and J 3 bases short, with 10 bases between. CDR3 nucleotides: TGTGCCAGCAGGACGGAGGGAACAGATACGCAGTATTTT. Its translation: CASRTEGTDTQYF.